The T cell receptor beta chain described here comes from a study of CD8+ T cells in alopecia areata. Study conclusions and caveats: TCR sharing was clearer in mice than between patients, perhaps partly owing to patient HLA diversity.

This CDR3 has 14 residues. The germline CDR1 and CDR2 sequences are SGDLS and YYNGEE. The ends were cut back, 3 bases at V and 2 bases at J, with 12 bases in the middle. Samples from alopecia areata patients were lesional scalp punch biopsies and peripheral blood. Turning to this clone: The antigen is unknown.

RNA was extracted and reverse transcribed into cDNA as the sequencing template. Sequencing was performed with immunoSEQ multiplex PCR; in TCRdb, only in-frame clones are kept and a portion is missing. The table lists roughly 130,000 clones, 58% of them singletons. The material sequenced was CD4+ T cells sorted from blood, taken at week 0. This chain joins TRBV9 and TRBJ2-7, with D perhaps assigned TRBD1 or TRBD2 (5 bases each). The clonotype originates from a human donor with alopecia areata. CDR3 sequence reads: CASSGGPFTYEQYF. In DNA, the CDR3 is TGTGCCAGCAGCGGGGGACCGTTTACCTACGAGCAGTACTTC.